This T cell receptor (beta chain) derives from a study of chemoradiotherapy in HPV16-positive cancers. Study information: Candidate HPV-specific T-cell clones and common TCR motifs came from functional assays in a couple of HPV16-positive patients. The study's findings and limits: Candidate HPV-specific clones and E7-related TCR motifs grew in tumor during treatment.

The CDR3 spans 12 residues. CDR1 and CDR2 from the germline V gene are MGHRA and YSYEKL. V lost 4 bases to trimming and J lost 8 bases, with 12 bases between them. Comments on this clone: What it recognizes is unknown.

Profiled with immunoSEQ multiplex PCR; TCRdb holds only in-frame clones, not every one. The sample yields 55,000 to 85,000 clones, 88% seen once. This TCR derives from a human donor with HPV-associated anogenital cancer. The gene calls are TRBV4-1 and TRBJ2-7; maybe TRBD2 (6 bases). The sample consisted of blood, taken from a patient who underwent chemoradiotherapy. In DNA, the CDR3 is TGCGCCAGCAGCCCCGGTGGGGGGAAGCAGTACTTC. Its translation is CASSPGGGKQYF.